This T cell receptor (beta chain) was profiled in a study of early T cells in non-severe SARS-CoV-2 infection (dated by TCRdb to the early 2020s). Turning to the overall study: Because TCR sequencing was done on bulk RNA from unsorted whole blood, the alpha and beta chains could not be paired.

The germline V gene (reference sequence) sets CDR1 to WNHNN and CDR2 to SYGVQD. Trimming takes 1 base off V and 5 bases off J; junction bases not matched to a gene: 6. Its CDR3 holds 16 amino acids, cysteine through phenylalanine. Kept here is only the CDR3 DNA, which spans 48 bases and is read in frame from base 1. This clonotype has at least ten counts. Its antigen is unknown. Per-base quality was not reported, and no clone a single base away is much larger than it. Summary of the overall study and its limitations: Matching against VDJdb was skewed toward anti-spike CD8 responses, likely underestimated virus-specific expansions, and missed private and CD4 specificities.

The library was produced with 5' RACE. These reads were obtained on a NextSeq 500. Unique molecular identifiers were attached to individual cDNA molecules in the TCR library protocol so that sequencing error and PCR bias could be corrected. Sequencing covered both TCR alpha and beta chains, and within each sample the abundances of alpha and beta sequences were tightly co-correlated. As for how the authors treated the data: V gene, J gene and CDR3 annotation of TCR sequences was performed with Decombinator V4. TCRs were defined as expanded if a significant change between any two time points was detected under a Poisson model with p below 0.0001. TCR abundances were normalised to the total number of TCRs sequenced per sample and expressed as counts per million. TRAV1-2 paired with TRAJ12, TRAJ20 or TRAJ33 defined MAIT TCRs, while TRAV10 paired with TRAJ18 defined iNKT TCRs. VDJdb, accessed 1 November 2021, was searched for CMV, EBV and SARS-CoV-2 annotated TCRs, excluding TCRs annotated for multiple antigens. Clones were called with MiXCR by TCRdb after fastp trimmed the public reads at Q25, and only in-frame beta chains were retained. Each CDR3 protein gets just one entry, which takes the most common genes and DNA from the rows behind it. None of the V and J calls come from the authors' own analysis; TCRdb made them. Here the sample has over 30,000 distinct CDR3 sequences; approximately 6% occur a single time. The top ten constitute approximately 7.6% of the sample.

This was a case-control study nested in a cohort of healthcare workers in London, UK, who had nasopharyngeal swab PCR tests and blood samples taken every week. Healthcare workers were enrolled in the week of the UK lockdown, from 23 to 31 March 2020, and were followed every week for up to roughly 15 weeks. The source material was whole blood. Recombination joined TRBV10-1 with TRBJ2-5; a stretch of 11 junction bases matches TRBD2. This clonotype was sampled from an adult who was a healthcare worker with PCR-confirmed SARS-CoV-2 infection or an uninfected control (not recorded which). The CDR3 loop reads CASSELASGGPETQYF. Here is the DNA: TGCGCCAGCAGTGAGTTGGCTAGCGGGGGGCCGGAGACCCAGTACTTC.